The 8 T cell receptor beta chains below were found in one sample sequenced in a study of Graves' ophthalmopathy and Graves' hyperthyroidism (dated by TCRdb to the late 2010s). TCRdb records Illumina HiSeq 2000 as the sequencer. TCR beta CDR3 regions were amplified from RNA transcripts for repertoire sequencing. The first round of RT-PCR was done with HTBI primers and the Qiagen OneStep RT-PCR kit, and was followed by a second round of multiplex PCR, then size selection and purification. The public reads were run again by TCRdb, first through fastp at Q25 and then through MiXCR, and only productive beta chains were kept. Merged by CDR3 protein, the rows form single entries marked with the most common genes and DNA. The sample yields about 550,000 distinct CDR3 sequences; under 40% were counted once. The ten top clones hold less than 4.5% of the sample. Material for sequencing was peripheral blood or thyroid tissue (not recorded which). These receptors all come from an adult man with Graves' hyperthyroidism.

This clonotype showed up many times. V is TRBV20-1 and J is TRBJ1-2, with D unresolved. Germline CDR1 is DFQATT and CDR2 is SNEGSKA (reference sequence). The CDR3 runs to 15 residues. Trimming removed 0 bases from V and 7 bases from J, with 18 bases in between. DNA of the CDR3: TGCAGTGCTAGAGATCGGCAGGATACTAAAGGTGGCTACACCTTC. This gives the protein CSARDRQDTKGGYTF.

This clonotype was seen repeatedly, ten times or more. V and J are TRBV6-1 and TRBJ1-5; D not resolved. The CDR3 is made up of 12 amino acids. Germline CDR1 MNHNS, CDR2 SASEGT. The V and J ends lost 7 bases and 5 bases respectively, with 9 bases between them. Here the CDR3 reads CASTATYQPQHF. The CDR3 DNA sequence: TGTGCCAGCACCGCAACTTATCAGCCCCAGCATTTT.

A word on this clonotype: The junction departs from the called germline gene at one end, perhaps through a read error. The rearrangement uses TRBV7-2 and TRBJ2-3; no reliable D call. This CDR3 is built from 14 residues. Germline CDR1 reads SGHTA; CDR2 reads FQGNSA. The CDR3 nucleotides read TGTGCCAGCAGTTTAGTAGGGAGCACAGATACGCAGTATTTT. As protein: CASSLVGSTDTQYF.

This clonotype was detected a few times. V gene TRBV7-9 combines with J gene TRBJ2-7; 9 bases line up with TRBD1. This CDR3 comprises 14 residues. V was pared by 8 bases and J by 0 bases, with 5 bases of the junction left unmatched. Germline loops: CDR1 SEHNR, CDR2 FQNEAQ (reference sequence). The DNA of the CDR3 is TGTGCCAGCTCATCGGACAGGGGCTCCTACGAGCAGTACTTC. Its protein is CASSSDRGSYEQYF.

Details on this clonotype: Possible read error: a much larger clone is one base away. CDR3 sequence: CSAGDRGASTNEKLFF. The DNA for the CDR3 is TGCAGTGCTGGGGACAGGGGGGCCAGTACTAATGAAAAACTGTTTTTT. The J gene is TRBJ1-4, the V gene TRBV20-1, with 11 bases lining up with TRBD1. Looked up from germline, CDR1 is DFQATT and CDR2 is SNEGSKA (reference sequence). With 5 bases clipped from V and 2 bases from J, the junction kept 7 bases outside the gene matches. The CDR3 is made up of 16 amino acids.

The gene calls are TRBV7-6 and TRBJ2-7; TRBD1 is a possible D gene (6 bases). V was pared by 8 bases and J by 3 bases, with 20 bases between. This CDR3 has 15 residues. Germline CDR1 and CDR2: SGHVS and FNYEAQ. The CDR3 loop is CASSPFSGDVYEQYF. For the CDR3, the DNA is TGTGCCAGCTCACCATTCTCAGGGGACGTCTACGAGCAGTACTTC. Complete variable domain (other parts from reference TRBV7-6 and TRBJ2-7): GAGVSQSPRYKVTKRGQDVALRCDPISGHVSLYWYRQALGQGPEFLTYFNYEAQQDKSGLPNDRFSAERPEGSISTLTIQRTEQRDSAMYRCASSPFSGDVYEQYFGPGTRLTVT.

On this clonotype: A much larger clone lies one base from this, so it may be a read error. As DNA, the CDR3 is TGTGCCAGTAGCCCGAGGGCCCAGGCTAGCAATCAGCCCCAGCATTTT. This sequence encodes CASSPRAQASNQPQHF. The rearrangement uses TRBV19 and TRBJ1-5; D is undetermined. The CDR3 spans 16 residues. V lost 6 bases and J 0 bases, leaving 15 bases between the germline ends. Germline V gene data show CDR1 as LNHDA and CDR2 as SQIVND (reference sequence).

In its sample, this clonotype was seen many times. V gene TRBV9 combines with J gene TRBJ2-7; 9 positions match TRBD1. V was pared by 2 bases and J by 6 bases, with 3 bases of the junction left unmatched. Germline CDR1 is SGDLS and CDR2 is YYNGEE. The CDR3 is 13 residues long. CDR3 region: CASSVGQGSEQYF. CDR3 coding DNA: TGTGCCAGCAGCGTTGGACAGGGGAGCGAGCAGTACTTC.